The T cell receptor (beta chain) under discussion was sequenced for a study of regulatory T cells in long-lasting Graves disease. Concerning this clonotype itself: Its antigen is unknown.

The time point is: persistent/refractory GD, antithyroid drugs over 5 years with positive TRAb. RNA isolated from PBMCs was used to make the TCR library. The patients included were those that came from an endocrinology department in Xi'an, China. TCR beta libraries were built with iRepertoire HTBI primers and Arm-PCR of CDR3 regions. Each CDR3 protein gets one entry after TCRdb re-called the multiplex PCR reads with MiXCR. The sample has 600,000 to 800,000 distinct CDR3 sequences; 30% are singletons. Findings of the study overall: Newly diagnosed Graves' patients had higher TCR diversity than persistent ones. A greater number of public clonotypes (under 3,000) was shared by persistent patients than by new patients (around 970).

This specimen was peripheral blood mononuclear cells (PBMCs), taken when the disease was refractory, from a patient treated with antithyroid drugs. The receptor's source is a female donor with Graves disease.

CDR3 sequence reads: CASRVKESTEAFF. The CDR3 DNA reads as TGCGCCAGCAGGGTCAAAGAGTCGACTGAAGCTTTCTTT. The J gene is TRBJ1-1, the V gene TRBV5-1; D is uncertain. CDR3 length: 13 residues. Germline values: CDR1 SGHRS, CDR2 YFSETQ. V lost 5 bases and J lost 5, with 13 bases in between.